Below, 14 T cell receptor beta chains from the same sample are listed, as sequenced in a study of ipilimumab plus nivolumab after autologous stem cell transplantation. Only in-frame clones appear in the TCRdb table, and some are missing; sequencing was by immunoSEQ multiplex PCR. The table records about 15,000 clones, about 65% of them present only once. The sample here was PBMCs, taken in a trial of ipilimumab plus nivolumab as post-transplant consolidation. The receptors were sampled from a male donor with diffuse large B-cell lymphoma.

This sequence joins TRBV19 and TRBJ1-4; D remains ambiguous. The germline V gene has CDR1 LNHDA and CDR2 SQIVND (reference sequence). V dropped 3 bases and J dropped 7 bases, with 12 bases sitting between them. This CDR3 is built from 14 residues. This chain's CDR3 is CASSISIGVEKLFF. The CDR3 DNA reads TGTGCCAGTAGTATCTCGATTGGAGTTGAAAAACTGTTTTTT.

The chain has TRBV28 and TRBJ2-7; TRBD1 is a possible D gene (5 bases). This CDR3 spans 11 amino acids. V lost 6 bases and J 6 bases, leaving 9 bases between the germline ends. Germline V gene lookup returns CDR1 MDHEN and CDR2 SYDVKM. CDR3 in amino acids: CASSQGVEQYF. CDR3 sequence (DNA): TGTGCCAGCAGCCAAGGGGTCGAGCAGTACTTC.

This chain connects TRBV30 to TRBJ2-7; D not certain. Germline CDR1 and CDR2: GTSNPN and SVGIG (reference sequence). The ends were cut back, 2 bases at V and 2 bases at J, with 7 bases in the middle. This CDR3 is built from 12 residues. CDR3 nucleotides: TGTGCCTGGAGTCCTGGGGCCTACGAGCAGTACTTC. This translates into CAWSPGAYEQYF. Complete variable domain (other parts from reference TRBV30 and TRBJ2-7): SQTIHQWPATLVQPVGSPLSLECTVEGTSNPNLYWYRQAAGRGLQLLFYSVGIGQISSEVPQNLSASRPQDRQFILSSKKLLLSDSGFYLCAWSPGAYEQYFGPGTRLTVT.

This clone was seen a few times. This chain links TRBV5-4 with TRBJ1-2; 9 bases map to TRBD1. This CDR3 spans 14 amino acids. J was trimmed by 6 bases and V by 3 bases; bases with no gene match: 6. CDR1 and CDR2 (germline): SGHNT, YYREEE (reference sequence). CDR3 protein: CASSYRQGDNGYTF. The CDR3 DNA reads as TGTGCCAGCAGCTATAGACAGGGGGATAATGGCTACACCTTC.

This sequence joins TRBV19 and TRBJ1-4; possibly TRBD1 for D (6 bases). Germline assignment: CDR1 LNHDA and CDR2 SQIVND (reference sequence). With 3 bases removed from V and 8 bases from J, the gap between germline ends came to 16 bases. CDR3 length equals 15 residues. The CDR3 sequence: CASSILGTLGEKLFF. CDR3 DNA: TGTGCCAGTAGTATCCTCGGGACACTCGGGGAAAAACTGTTTTTT.

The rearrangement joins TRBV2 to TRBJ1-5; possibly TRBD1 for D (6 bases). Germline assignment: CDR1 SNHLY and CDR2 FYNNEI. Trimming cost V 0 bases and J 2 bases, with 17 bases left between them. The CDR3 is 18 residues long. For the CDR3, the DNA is TGTGCCAGCAGTGAAGCGCTTGGGGGGGGCCGGGGCAATCAGCCCCAGCATTTT. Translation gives CASSEALGGGRGNQPQHF.

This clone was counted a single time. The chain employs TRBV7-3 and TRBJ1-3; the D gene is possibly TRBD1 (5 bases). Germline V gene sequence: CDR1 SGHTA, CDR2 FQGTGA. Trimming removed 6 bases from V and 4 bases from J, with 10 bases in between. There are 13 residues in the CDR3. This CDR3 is CASSKGAGNTIYF. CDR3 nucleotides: TGTGCCAGCAGTAAAGGGGCAGGAAACACCATATATTTT.

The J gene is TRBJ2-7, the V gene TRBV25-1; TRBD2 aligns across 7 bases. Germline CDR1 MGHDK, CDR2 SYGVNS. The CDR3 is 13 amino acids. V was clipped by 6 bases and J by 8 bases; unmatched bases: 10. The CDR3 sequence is CASREAGAAKQYF. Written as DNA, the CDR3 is TGTGCCAGCAGGGAGGCGGGAGCCGCAAAGCAGTACTTC.

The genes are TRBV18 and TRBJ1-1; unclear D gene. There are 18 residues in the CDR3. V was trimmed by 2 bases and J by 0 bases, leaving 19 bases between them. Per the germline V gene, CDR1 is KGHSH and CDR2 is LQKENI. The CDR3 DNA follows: TGTGCCAGCTCACCAACTTCTTTTCTGGAGTTCATGAACACTGAAGCTTTCTTT. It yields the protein CASSPTSFLEFMNTEAFF.

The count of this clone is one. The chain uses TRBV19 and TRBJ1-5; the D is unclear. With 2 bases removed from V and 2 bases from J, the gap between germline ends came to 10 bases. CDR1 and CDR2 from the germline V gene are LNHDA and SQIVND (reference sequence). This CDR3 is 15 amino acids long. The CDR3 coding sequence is TGTGCCAGTAGTATATGGGGAACGGGCAATCAGCCCCAGCATTTT. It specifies CASSIWGTGNQPQHF.

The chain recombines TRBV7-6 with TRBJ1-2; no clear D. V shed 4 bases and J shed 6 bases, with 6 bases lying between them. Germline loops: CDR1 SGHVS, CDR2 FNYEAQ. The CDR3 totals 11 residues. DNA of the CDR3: TGTGCCAGCAGCTGGGGTGATGGCTACACCTTC. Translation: CASSWGDGYTF.

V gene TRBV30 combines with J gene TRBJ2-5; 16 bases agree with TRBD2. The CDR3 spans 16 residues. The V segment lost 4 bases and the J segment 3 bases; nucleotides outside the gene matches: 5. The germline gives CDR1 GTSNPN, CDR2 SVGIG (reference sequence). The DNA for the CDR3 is TGTGCCTGGACCCTGGGACTAGCGGGAGGGGAAGAGACCCAGTACTTC. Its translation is CAWTLGLAGGEETQYF.

The CDR3 loop reads CASRGPGAQYF. CDR3 DNA: TGTGCCAGCAGGGGTCCTGGGGCCCAGTACTTC. J is TRBJ2-5 and V is TRBV6-1; D gene ambiguous. The germline V gene has CDR1 MNHNS and CDR2 SASEGT. V lost 6 bases to trimming and J lost 9 bases, with 11 bases between them. The CDR3 contains 11 residues.

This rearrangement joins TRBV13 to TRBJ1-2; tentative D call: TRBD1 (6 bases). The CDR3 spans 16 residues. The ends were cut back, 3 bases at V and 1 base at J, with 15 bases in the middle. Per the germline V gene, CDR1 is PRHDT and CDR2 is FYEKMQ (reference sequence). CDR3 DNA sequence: TGTGCCAGCAGCTTTAGGGGGGACATCGTTAACTATGGCTACACCTTC. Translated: CASSFRGDIVNYGYTF.